A selection of T cell receptor beta chains follows, all from one sample in a study of T cells after yellow fever vaccination. TCRdb passed the 5' RACE reads through MiXCR, listing each CDR3 protein once. The sample yields roughly 260,000 distinct CDR3 sequences, roughly 13% seen once. The sequencing here drew on CD4+ T cells sorted from PBMCs, taken 45 days after the yellow fever booster vaccination. The receptors were sampled from a man aged 30 to 45 who received the YFV17D yellow fever vaccine. CDR3s include the opening cysteine and the closing phenylalanine or tryptophan. Fields, in order: D gene, CDR3 length, clone size, J gene, V gene, CDR3 protein. D genes are given only for firm matches. Rows may omit the clone size; those that give it use once, few, many or a size class.

d_call: .
cdr3_length: 14
clone_size: .
j_call: TRBJ2-7
v_call: TRBV5-1
cdr3_aa: CASSFQGEQREQYF

d_call: TRBD1
cdr3_length: 15
clone_size: few
j_call: TRBJ2-5
v_call: TRBV9
cdr3_aa: CASSAQGGSQETQYF

d_call: TRBD2
cdr3_length: 15
clone_size: few
j_call: TRBJ2-3
v_call: TRBV20-1
cdr3_aa: CSASPASGSTDTQYF

d_call: .
cdr3_length: 14
clone_size: few
j_call: TRBJ2-1
v_call: TRBV20-1
cdr3_aa: CSAKGRSSYNEQFF

d_call: .
cdr3_length: 14
clone_size: .
j_call: TRBJ2-7
v_call: TRBV20-1
cdr3_aa: CSARVLQGSYEQYF

d_call: .
cdr3_length: 13
clone_size: few
j_call: TRBJ2-3
v_call: TRBV15
cdr3_aa: CATKAGPRDTQYF

d_call: .
cdr3_length: 14
clone_size: few
j_call: TRBJ2-7
v_call: TRBV3-1
cdr3_aa: CASSQVSLPYEQYF

d_call: .
cdr3_length: 14
clone_size: few
j_call: TRBJ2-1
v_call: TRBV6-5
cdr3_aa: CASSLITGTTEQFF

d_call: .
cdr3_length: 14
clone_size: few
j_call: TRBJ1-2
v_call: TRBV7-9
cdr3_aa: CASSPGSPNYGYTF

d_call: .
cdr3_length: 12
clone_size: .
j_call: TRBJ2-7
v_call: TRBV7-2
cdr3_aa: CASNPSRGEQYF

d_call: TRBD2
cdr3_length: 13
clone_size: .
j_call: TRBJ2-7
v_call: TRBV10-3
cdr3_aa: CAISDASGYEQYF

d_call: TRBD2
cdr3_length: 16
clone_size: .
j_call: TRBJ2-3
v_call: TRBV7-2
cdr3_aa: CASSFLAGKEADTQYF

d_call: TRBD1
cdr3_length: 16
clone_size: many
j_call: TRBJ2-1
v_call: TRBV6-5
cdr3_aa: CASSYRRDRLNNEQFF

d_call: .
cdr3_length: 15
clone_size: .
j_call: TRBJ2-1
v_call: TRBV2
cdr3_aa: CASRLDGTKKNEQFF

d_call: TRBD1
cdr3_length: 15
clone_size: .
j_call: TRBJ1-5
v_call: TRBV6-1
cdr3_aa: CASSGGGQSNQPQHF

d_call: .
cdr3_length: 14
clone_size: few
j_call: TRBJ2-3
v_call: TRBV7-8
cdr3_aa: CASSLVLDTDTQYF

d_call: TRBD2
cdr3_length: 20
clone_size: .
j_call: TRBJ2-6
v_call: TRBV7-8
cdr3_aa: CASSPIQRGGSRGGANVLTF

d_call: TRBD2
cdr3_length: 13
clone_size: few
j_call: TRBJ2-7
v_call: TRBV24-1
cdr3_aa: CATSDPGLGEQYF

d_call: .
cdr3_length: 14
clone_size: .
j_call: TRBJ2-3
v_call: TRBV7-6
cdr3_aa: CASSGHRSTDTQYF

d_call: TRBD2
cdr3_length: 17
clone_size: .
j_call: TRBJ2-1
v_call: TRBV4-3
cdr3_aa: CASSRSPGGGRAHEQFF

d_call: TRBD2
cdr3_length: 15
clone_size: few
j_call: TRBJ2-7
v_call: TRBV5-1
cdr3_aa: CASSLAGGQPYEQYF

d_call: TRBD2
cdr3_length: 15
clone_size: .
j_call: TRBJ2-3
v_call: TRBV7-2
cdr3_aa: CASSRGLGRTDTQYF

d_call: .
cdr3_length: 15
clone_size: .
j_call: TRBJ2-7
v_call: TRBV9
cdr3_aa: CASSVGAGIEGEQYF

d_call: TRBD1
cdr3_length: 15
clone_size: few
j_call: TRBJ2-1
v_call: TRBV27
cdr3_aa: CASSTSGQVNNEQFF

d_call: TRBD2
cdr3_length: 15
clone_size: .
j_call: TRBJ2-7
v_call: TRBV20-1
cdr3_aa: CSAAGTSGSINEQYF

d_call: TRBD2
cdr3_length: 16
clone_size: many
j_call: TRBJ2-1
v_call: TRBV5-4
cdr3_aa: CASSRTRLALNNEQFF

d_call: .
cdr3_length: 14
clone_size: many
j_call: TRBJ1-5
v_call: TRBV7-8
cdr3_aa: CASSLVTANQPQHF

d_call: .
cdr3_length: 11
clone_size: few
j_call: TRBJ2-1
v_call: TRBV20-1
cdr3_aa: CSAQTRNEQFF

d_call: .
cdr3_length: 11
clone_size: few
j_call: TRBJ1-1
v_call: TRBV19
cdr3_aa: CASTYWTEAFF

d_call: .
cdr3_length: 12
clone_size: few
j_call: TRBJ2-7
v_call: TRBV12-3/TRBV12-4
cdr3_aa: CASTEGTGEQYF

d_call: .
cdr3_length: 14
clone_size: few
j_call: TRBJ2-1
v_call: TRBV6-2/TRBV6-3
cdr3_aa: CASSRGYSLDEQFF

d_call: TRBD1
cdr3_length: 16
clone_size: .
j_call: TRBJ2-3
v_call: TRBV4-2
cdr3_aa: CASSHLGQGSTDTQYF

d_call: TRBD2
cdr3_length: 15
clone_size: many
j_call: TRBJ2-1
v_call: TRBV7-3
cdr3_aa: CASSYSGGPRIEQFF

d_call: .
cdr3_length: 15
clone_size: .
j_call: TRBJ1-1
v_call: TRBV7-9
cdr3_aa: CASSLSTGFSTEAFF

d_call: TRBD2
cdr3_length: 17
clone_size: .
j_call: TRBJ2-1
v_call: TRBV5-1
cdr3_aa: CASSPPLKTSGRNEQFF

d_call: TRBD2
cdr3_length: 14
clone_size: few
j_call: TRBJ2-5
v_call: TRBV20-1
cdr3_aa: CSASRAGAVETQYF

d_call: TRBD1
cdr3_length: 14
clone_size: .
j_call: TRBJ1-1
v_call: TRBV5-1
cdr3_aa: CASSSLTGDTEAFF

d_call: .
cdr3_length: 14
clone_size: few
j_call: TRBJ2-1
v_call: TRBV7-2
cdr3_aa: CASSSRQDSNEQFF

d_call: TRBD1
cdr3_length: 14
clone_size: few
j_call: TRBJ2-3
v_call: TRBV29-1
cdr3_aa: CSALRDRGLNTQYF

d_call: .
cdr3_length: 13
clone_size: many
j_call: TRBJ2-1
v_call: TRBV7-2
cdr3_aa: CASSLAPGNEQFF

d_call: .
cdr3_length: 12
clone_size: .
j_call: TRBJ2-5
v_call: TRBV20-1
cdr3_aa: CSALRDRETQYF

d_call: .
cdr3_length: 16
clone_size: few
j_call: TRBJ2-3
v_call: TRBV5-1
cdr3_aa: CASSPLGGRSTDTQYF

d_call: .
cdr3_length: 15
clone_size: .
j_call: TRBJ1-1
v_call: TRBV28
cdr3_aa: CASSPTIMMNTEAFF

d_call: TRBD1
cdr3_length: 15
clone_size: few
j_call: TRBJ2-7
v_call: TRBV7-2
cdr3_aa: CASSIRTGGPYEQYF

d_call: .
cdr3_length: 20
clone_size: .
j_call: TRBJ2-6
v_call: TRBV6-2/TRBV6-3
cdr3_aa: CASSSYWGSDRSSGANVLTF

d_call: .
cdr3_length: 17
clone_size: .
j_call: TRBJ1-1
v_call: TRBV5-1
cdr3_aa: CASSLGSGAKTNTEAFF

d_call: .
cdr3_length: 14
clone_size: .
j_call: TRBJ2-1
v_call: TRBV6-2/TRBV6-3
cdr3_aa: CASKGSVRDNEQFF

d_call: .
cdr3_length: 17
clone_size: .
j_call: TRBJ2-4
v_call: TRBV7-2
cdr3_aa: CASSPDRRELAKNIQYF